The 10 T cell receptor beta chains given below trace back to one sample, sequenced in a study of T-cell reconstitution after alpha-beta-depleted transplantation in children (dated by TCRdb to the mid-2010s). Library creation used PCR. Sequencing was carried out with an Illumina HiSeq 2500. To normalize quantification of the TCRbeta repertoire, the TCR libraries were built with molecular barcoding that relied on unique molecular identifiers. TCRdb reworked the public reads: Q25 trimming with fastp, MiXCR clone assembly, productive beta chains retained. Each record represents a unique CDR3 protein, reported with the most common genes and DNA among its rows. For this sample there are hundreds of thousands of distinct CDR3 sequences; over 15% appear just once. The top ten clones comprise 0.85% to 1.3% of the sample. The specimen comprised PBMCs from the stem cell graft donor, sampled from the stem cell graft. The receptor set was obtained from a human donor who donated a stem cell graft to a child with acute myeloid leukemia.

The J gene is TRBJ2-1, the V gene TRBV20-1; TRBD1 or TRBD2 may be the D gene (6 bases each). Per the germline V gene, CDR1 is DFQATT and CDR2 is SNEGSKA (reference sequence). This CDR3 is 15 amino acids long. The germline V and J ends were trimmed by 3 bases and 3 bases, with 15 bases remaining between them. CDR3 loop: CSARVEKGGYNEQFF. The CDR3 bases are TGCAGTGCTAGGGTCGAGAAGGGGGGCTACAATGAGCAGTTCTTC.

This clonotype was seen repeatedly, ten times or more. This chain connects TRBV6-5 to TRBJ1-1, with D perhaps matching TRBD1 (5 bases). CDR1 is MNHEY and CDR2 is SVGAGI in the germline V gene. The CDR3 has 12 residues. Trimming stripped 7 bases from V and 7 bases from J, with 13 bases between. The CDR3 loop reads CASMSRGLEAFF. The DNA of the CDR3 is TGTGCCAGCATGAGTAGGGGCCTTGAAGCTTTCTTT.

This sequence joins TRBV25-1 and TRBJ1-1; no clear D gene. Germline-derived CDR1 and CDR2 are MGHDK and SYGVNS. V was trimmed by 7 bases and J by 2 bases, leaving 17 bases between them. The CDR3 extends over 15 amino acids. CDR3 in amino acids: CASMATTAPNTEAFF. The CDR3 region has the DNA TGTGCCAGCATGGCCACTACAGCCCCTAACACTGAAGCTTTCTTT.

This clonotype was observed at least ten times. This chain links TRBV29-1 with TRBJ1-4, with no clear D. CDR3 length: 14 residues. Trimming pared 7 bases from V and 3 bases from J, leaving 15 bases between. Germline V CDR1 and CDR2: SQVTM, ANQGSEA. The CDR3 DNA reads TGCAGCGCCCGAATCGGCCAGGCTAATGAAAAACTGTTTTTT. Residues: CSARIGQANEKLFF.

CDR3 region: CASSPLGVAGGLNTGELFF. CDR3 DNA: TGTGCCAGCAGTCCCCTCGGGGTAGCGGGGGGCCTGAACACCGGGGAGCTGTTTTTT. This sequence joins TRBV27 and TRBJ2-2; 10 bases match TRBD2. V trimming: 5 bases; J trimming: 1 base; junction bases outside the gene matches: 13. This CDR3 has 19 amino acids. Germline V gene lookup returns CDR1 MNHEY and CDR2 SMNVEV (reference sequence).

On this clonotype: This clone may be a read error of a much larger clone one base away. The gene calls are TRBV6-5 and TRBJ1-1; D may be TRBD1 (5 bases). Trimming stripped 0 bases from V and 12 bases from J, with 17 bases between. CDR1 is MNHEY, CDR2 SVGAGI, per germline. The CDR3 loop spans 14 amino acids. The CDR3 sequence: CASSYSVGRWGPFF. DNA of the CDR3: TGTGCCAGCAGTTACTCGGTTGGACGCTGGGGACCTTTCTTT.

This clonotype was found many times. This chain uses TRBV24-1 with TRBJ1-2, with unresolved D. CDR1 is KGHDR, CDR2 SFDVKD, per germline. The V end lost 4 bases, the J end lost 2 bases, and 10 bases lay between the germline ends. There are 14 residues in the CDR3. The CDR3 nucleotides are TGTGCCACCAGTGAGGAGGGAGGCAACTATGGCTACACCTTC. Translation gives CATSEEGGNYGYTF.

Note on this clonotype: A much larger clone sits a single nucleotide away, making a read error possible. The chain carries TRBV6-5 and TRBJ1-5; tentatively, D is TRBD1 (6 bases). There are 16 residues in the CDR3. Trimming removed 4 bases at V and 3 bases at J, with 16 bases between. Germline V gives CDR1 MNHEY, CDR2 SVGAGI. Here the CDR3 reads CASSSTGHYTNQPQHF. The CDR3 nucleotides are TGTGCCAGCAGTTCGACGGGACACTATACCAATCAGCCCCAGCATTTT.

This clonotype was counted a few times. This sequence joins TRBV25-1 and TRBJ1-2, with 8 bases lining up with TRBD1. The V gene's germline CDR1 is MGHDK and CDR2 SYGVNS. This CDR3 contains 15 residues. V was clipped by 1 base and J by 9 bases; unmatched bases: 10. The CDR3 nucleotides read TGTGCCAGCAGTGAATGGGGTTTTACAGGGGGAAGCTACACCTTC. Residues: CASSEWGFTGGSYTF.

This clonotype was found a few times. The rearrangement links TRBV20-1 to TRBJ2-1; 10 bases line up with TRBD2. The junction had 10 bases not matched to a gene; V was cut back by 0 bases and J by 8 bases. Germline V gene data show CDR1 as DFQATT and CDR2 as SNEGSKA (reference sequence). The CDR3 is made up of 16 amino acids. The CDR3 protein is CSARDRTSGLIDEQFF. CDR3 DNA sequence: TGCAGTGCTAGAGATCGGACTAGCGGACTTATTGATGAGCAGTTCTTC.